The entry that follows covers one T cell receptor (beta chain) sequence. This entry is derived from a study of Ad26.COV2.S vaccination and SARS-CoV-2 variants. The wider study: Participants got Ad26.COV2.S intramuscularly, once or twice 56 days apart.

Looked up from germline, CDR1 is MNHEY and CDR2 is SVGAGI. V lost 0 bases, J lost 7 bases, and 10 bases lay in between. CDR3 length: 13 residues. Sequencing was performed with immunoSEQ multiplex PCR; in TCRdb, only in-frame clones are kept and a portion is missing. This sample has about 470,000 clones, with 80% to 95% found just once. The treatment denotes: some 20 received Ad26.COV2.S at low or high dose, single or two shots; five or six received placebo; per-sample allocation not given. Sampling was performed 63 days after the first vaccine or placebo injection. The source was peripheral blood, collected in a trial of Ad26.COV2.S vaccine versus placebo. The receptor was isolated from a person between 18 and 60 years old who received the Ad26.COV2.S COVID-19 vaccine or a placebo. The chain uses TRBV6-5 and TRBJ2-7; D possibly corresponds to TRBD1 (5 bases). CDR3 protein: CASSYSTVGEQYF. The CDR3 DNA reads TGTGCCAGCAGTTACTCGACAGTGGGAGAGCAGTACTTC.